These 14 T cell receptor beta chains originate from one sample sequenced in a study of CD8+CD57+ T cells in acquired aplastic anemia. For CDR3 and TCR beta VDJ profiling, genomic DNA was the template used. TCRdb called the reads again in MiXCR, with one record for every CDR3 protein. Counted here are about 81,000 distinct CDR3 sequences, around 42% occurring once; the ten biggest clones make up roughly 70%. Input material: sorted CD4+, CD8+, or CD8+CD57+ T cells (not recorded which) from PBMCs. These receptor sequences come from a human donor in good health, serving as a control.

This clonotype came up a few times. The CDR3 bases are TGTGCCAGCAGCCAAGATCCCCCCGACCTCACAGATACGCAGTATTTT. It translates to CASSQDPPDLTDTQYF. The chain combines TRBV4-2 with TRBJ2-3, with D unresolved. This CDR3 region has 16 residues. Germline CDR1 and CDR2: LGHNA and YNFKEQ. V shed 0 bases and J shed 2 bases, with 12 bases lying between them.

This rearrangement joins TRBV25-1 to TRBJ1-2, with a possible D match to TRBD1 (5 bases). Germline CDR1 and CDR2: MGHDK and SYGVNS. There are 15 residues in the CDR3. Trimming took 1 base from V and 7 from J, leaving 16 bases between them. CDR3 nucleotide sequence: TGTGCCAGCAGTGAATCCGGGGGAGGGAGAGGTGGCTACACCTTC. It yields the protein CASSESGGGRGGYTF.

This clonotype was counted once. V usage is TRBV25-1 and J usage is TRBJ2-3; D tentatively reads TRBD1 or TRBD2 (5 bases each). Germline V CDR1 and CDR2: MGHDK, SYGVNS. Trimming shortened V by 5 bases and J by 4 bases, and 16 bases separated the two germline ends. CDR3 length equals 15 residues. The CDR3 is CASSFRGTLADTQYF. DNA of the CDR3: TGTGCCAGCAGTTTCCGAGGGACCCTCGCAGATACGCAGTATTTT.

The chain couples TRBV7-2 to TRBJ1-2; D gene uncertain. CDR1 and CDR2 (germline): SGHTA, FQGNSA. V lost 6 bases, J lost 5 bases, and 16 bases lay in between. This CDR3 comprises 14 residues. The DNA of the CDR3 is TGTGCCAGCAGACAGAACCGGGGTTCTTATGGCTACACCTTC. As protein: CASRQNRGSYGYTF.

Only one count was recorded for this clonotype. The chain carries TRBV12-3 or TRBV12-4 and TRBJ2-1; perhaps D is TRBD1 or TRBD2 (6 bases each). CDR3 length equals 14 residues. Trimming took off 6 bases at V and 6 bases at J, with 15 bases between the two ends. CDR3 nucleotide sequence: TGTGCCAGCAGCCGTCGGGGGCAGGGCAATGAGCAGTTCTTC. Translated: CASSRRGQGNEQFF.

Points on this clonotype: A much larger clone sits a single nucleotide away, making a read error possible. The V and J genes are TRBV5-8 and TRBJ1-6; D is possibly TRBD1 (5 bases). V was pared by 2 bases and J by 9 bases, with 9 bases between. Germline CDR1 reads SGHTS; CDR2 reads YDEGEE. This CDR3 contains 13 residues. The CDR3 sequence is CASSFYGGSPLHF. As DNA, the CDR3 is TGTGCCAGCAGCTTCTACGGGGGTTCACCCCTCCACTTT.

This clonotype was counted a few times. This chain links TRBV27 with TRBJ1-1; 7 bases match TRBD1. The V and J ends lost 6 bases and 0 bases, in that order; junction bases with no gene match: 4. Per the germline V gene, CDR1 is MNHEY and CDR2 is SMNVEV (reference sequence). The CDR3 covers 14 residues. In DNA form, the CDR3 reads TGTGCCAGCAGACCGGGACAGATGAACACTGAAGCTTTCTTT. Protein product: CASRPGQMNTEAFF.

This clonotype was counted a few times. This chain joins TRBV9 and TRBJ2-3; the match to TRBD2 covers 13 bases. This CDR3 comprises 15 residues. Germline V gene sequence: CDR1 SGDLS, CDR2 YYNGEE. V lost 5 bases and J lost 3; bases outside the gene matches: 3. As DNA, the CDR3 is TGTGCCAGCAGAGGACTAGCGGGGGAGACAGATACGCAGTATTTT. It codes for CASRGLAGETDTQYF.

This clonotype has a count of ten or more. This rearrangement joins TRBV9 to TRBJ2-5; D is uncertain. Looked up from germline, CDR1 is SGDLS and CDR2 is YYNGEE. CDR3 length equals 14 residues. The V gene lost 2 bases and the J gene lost 1 base, with 9 bases spanning the gap. The CDR3 bases are TGTGCCAGCAGCGTGACCGACACCCAAGAGACCCAGTACTTC. This translates into CASSVTDTQETQYF.

The rearrangement links TRBV2 to TRBJ1-5; possibly TRBD1 for D (6 bases). CDR1 is SNHLY and CDR2 is FYNNEI in the germline V gene. CDR3 length: 15 amino acids. The V gene lost 3 bases and the J gene lost 1 base, with 10 bases spanning the gap. The CDR3 reads CASSEGAPSNQPQHF. In DNA form, the CDR3 reads TGTGCCAGCAGTGAGGGGGCTCCAAGCAATCAGCCCCAGCATTTT.

The genes are TRBV5-1 and TRBJ2-1; maybe TRBD2 (6 bases). Germline CDR1 SGHRS, CDR2 YFSETQ. The CDR3 totals 14 residues. V was shortened by 4 bases and J by 8 bases, with 16 bases between the two germline ends. CDR3 amino acids: CASSLGRGSDEQFF. The CDR3 DNA follows: TGCGCCAGCAGCCTGGGACGGGGGTCCGATGAGCAGTTCTTC.

A few counts support this clonotype. This chain uses TRBV18 with TRBJ1-1; TRBD1 matches 9 bases. The CDR3 contains 13 residues. Germline CDR1 is KGHSH and CDR2 is LQKENI. J lost 7 bases, V lost 3 bases, and 3 bases had no gene match. CDR3 bases: TGTGCCAGCTCACCCTGGACAGGGGTTGAAGCTTTCTTT. It codes for CASSPWTGVEAFF.

V and J are TRBV15 and TRBJ2-5; 7 bases agree with TRBD1. V lost 1 base and J lost 2; bases outside the gene matches: 7. Per the germline V gene, CDR1 is LNHNV and CDR2 is YYDKDF (reference sequence). This CDR3 is built from 16 residues. CDR3 coding DNA: TGTGCCACCAGCAGAGGGGTGGGACAGCTACAAGAGACCCAGTACTTC. Protein product: CATSRGVGQLQETQYF.

The chain uses TRBV9 and TRBJ2-7; 8 nucleotides align to TRBD2. The CDR3 runs to 15 residues. Germline loops: CDR1 SGDLS, CDR2 YYNGEE. J lost 1 base, V lost 4 bases, and 7 bases had no gene match. The CDR3 DNA reads TGTGCCAGCAGCTTAGTGGCTAGCGGGTCCTACGAGCAGTACTTC. Translating it yields CASSLVASGSYEQYF.